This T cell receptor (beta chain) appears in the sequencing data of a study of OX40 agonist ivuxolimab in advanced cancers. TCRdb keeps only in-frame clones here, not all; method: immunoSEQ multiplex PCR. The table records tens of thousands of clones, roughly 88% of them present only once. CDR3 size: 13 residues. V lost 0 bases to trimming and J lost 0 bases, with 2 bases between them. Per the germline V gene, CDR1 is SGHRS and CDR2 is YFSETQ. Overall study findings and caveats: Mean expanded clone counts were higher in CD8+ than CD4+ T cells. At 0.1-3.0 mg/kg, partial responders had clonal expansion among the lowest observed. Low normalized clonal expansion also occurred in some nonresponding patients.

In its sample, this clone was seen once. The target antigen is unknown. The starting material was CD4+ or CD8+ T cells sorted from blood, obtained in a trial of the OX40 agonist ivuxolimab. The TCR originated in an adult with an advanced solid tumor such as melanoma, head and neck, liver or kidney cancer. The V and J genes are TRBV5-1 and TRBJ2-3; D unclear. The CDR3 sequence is CASSLGSTDTQYF. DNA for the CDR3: TGCGCCAGCAGCTTGGGGAGCACAGATACGCAGTATTTT.